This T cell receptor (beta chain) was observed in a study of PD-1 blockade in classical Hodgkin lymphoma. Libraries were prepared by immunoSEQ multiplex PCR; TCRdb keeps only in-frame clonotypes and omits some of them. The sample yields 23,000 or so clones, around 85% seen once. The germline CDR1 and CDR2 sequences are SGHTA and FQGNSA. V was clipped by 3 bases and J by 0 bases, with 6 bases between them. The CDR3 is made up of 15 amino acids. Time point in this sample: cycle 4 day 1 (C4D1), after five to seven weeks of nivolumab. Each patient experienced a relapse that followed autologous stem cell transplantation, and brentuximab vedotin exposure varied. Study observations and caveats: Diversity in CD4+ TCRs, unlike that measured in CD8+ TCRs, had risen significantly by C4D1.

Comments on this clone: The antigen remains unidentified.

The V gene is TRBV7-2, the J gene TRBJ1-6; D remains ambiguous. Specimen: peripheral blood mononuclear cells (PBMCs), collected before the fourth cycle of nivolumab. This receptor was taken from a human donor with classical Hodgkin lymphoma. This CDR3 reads CASSLASSYNSPLHF. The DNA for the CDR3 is TGTGCCAGCAGCTTGGCCAGCTCCTATAATTCACCCCTCCACTTT.